The 8 T cell receptor beta chains below all came from one sample that was sequenced in a study of CD8+ T cells in alopecia areata. The authors extracted RNA and reverse transcribed it into cDNA as the sequencing template. The method was immunoSEQ multiplex PCR; TCRdb's version includes in-frame clones alone and lacks a portion of them. This sample has fewer than 200,000 clones, with around 60% found just once. The sequencing used CD4+ T cells sorted from blood, collected at week 0. All receptors come from a human donor with alopecia areata.

This clone appeared a single time. This chain joins TRBV29-1 and TRBJ2-1, with D possibly being TRBD2 (6 bases). The CDR3 is 14 residues long. Germline V CDR1 and CDR2: SQVTM, ANQGSEA. V lost 4 bases and J lost 9, with 19 bases in between. As DNA, the CDR3 is TGCAGCGTTGGTGGTTACGGGGGAAAATCTGAGCAGTTCTTC. Protein: CSVGGYGGKSEQFF.

This sequence joins TRBV29-1 and TRBJ1-1, with unresolved D. The ends were cut back, 2 bases at V and 7 bases at J, with 5 bases in the middle. The CDR3 runs to 10 residues. CDR1 and CDR2 from the germline V gene are SQVTM and ANQGSEA. Here the CDR3 reads CSVEILEAFF. The CDR3, as DNA: TGCAGCGTTGAAATCCTTGAAGCTTTCTTT. The whole variable domain, remainder taken from reference TRBV29-1 and TRBJ1-1, is SAVISQKPSRDICQRGTSLTIQCQVDSQVTMMFWYRQQPGQSLTLIATANQGSEATYESGFVIDKFPISRPNLTFSTLTVSNMSPEDSSIYLCSVEILEAFFGQGTRLTVV.

The rearrangement joins TRBV10-3 to TRBJ2-5; D uncertain. This CDR3 contains 13 residues. CDR1 and CDR2 from the germline V gene are ENHRY and SYGVKD. The V end lost 7 bases, the J end lost 3 bases, and 12 bases lay between the germline ends. CDR3 sequence: CAIKGWQEETQYF. The CDR3 coding sequence is TGTGCCATCAAGGGTTGGCAGGAAGAGACCCAGTACTTC.

This clone showed up just a few times. The rearrangement links TRBV11-3 to TRBJ1-1; D is uncertain. CDR3 length: 16 amino acids. V lost 2 bases and J 1 base, leaving 14 bases between the germline ends. The V gene's germline CDR1 is SGHNT and CDR2 YENEEA. The CDR3 sequence: CASSLSGGRGNTEAFF. Written as DNA, the CDR3 is TGTGCCAGCAGCTTATCCGGTGGACGTGGGAACACTGAAGCTTTCTTT.

The J gene is TRBJ2-5, the V gene TRBV7-9, with TRBD2 matching 7 bases. V was clipped by 6 bases and J by 1 base; unmatched bases: 8. This CDR3 is built from 15 residues. Germline V CDR1 and CDR2: SEHNR, FQNEAQ (reference sequence). CDR3: CASSKTGTTQETQYF. CDR3 coding DNA: TGTGCCAGCAGTAAAACCGGGACTACCCAAGAGACCCAGTACTTC.

This clone was found a few times. V gene TRBV7-9 combines with J gene TRBJ2-1, with 7 bases aligning to TRBD1. In germline, CDR1 is SEHNR, CDR2 FQNEAQ (reference sequence). V lost 6 bases to trimming and J lost 5 bases; unmatched junction nucleotides: 1. The CDR3 is 12 amino acids. This CDR3 reads CASRTGNNEQFF. DNA of the CDR3: TGTGCCAGCAGGACAGGGAACAATGAGCAGTTCTTC.

The genes are TRBV29-1 and TRBJ1-1; TRBD1 aligns across 7 bases. CDR1 is SQVTM, CDR2 ANQGSEA, per germline. J was trimmed by 0 bases and V by 4 bases; bases with no gene match: 8. This CDR3 has 15 residues. CDR3 loop: CSVAFTGTVNTEAFF. DNA for the CDR3: TGCAGCGTTGCCTTTACCGGGACAGTGAACACTGAAGCTTTCTTT.

The chain recombines TRBV29-1 with TRBJ1-2; no clear D gene. Germline values: CDR1 SQVTM, CDR2 ANQGSEA. The CDR3 sequence is 13 residues long. Trimming stripped 5 bases from V and 2 bases from J, with 12 bases between. CDR3 nucleotides: TGCAGCGTTAGTCAGAGGCGGAACTATGGCTACACCTTC. Translated: CSVSQRRNYGYTF.